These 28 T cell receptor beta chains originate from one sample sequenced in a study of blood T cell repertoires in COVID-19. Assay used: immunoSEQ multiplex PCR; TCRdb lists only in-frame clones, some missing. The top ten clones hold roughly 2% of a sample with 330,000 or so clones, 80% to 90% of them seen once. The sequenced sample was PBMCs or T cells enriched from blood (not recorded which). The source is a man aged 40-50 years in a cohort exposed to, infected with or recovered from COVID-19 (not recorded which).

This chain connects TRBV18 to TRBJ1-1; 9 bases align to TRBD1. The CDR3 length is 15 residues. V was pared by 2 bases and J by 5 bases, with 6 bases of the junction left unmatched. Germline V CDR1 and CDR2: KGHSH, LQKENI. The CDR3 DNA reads TGTGCCAGCTCACCAGGGACAGGGCTTAAGACTGAAGCTTTCTTT. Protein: CASSPGTGLKTEAFF.

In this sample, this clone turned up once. CDR3 sequence: CASSLTSGGTQETQYF. The CDR3 nucleotides are TGCGCCAGCAGCTTGACTAGCGGGGGGACACAAGAGACCCAGTACTTC. The gene calls are TRBV5-1 and TRBJ2-5, with 12 bases identical to TRBD2. J was trimmed by 2 bases and V by 1 base; bases with no gene match: 3. CDR3 length equals 16 residues. Germline CDR1 SGHRS, CDR2 YFSETQ.

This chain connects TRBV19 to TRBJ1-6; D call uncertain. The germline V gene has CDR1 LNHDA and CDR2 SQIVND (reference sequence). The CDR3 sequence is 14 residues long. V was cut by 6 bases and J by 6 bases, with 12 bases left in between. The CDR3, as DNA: TGTGCCAGTAGACAATCATTGGTTAATTCACCCCTCCACTTT. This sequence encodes CASRQSLVNSPLHF.

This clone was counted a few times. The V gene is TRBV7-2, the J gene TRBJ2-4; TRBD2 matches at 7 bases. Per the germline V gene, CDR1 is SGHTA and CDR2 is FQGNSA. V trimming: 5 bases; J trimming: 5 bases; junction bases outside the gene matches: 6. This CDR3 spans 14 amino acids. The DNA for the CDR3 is TGTGCCAGCAGCCCCGGGACTAACCAAAACATTCAGTACTTC. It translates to CASSPGTNQNIQYF.

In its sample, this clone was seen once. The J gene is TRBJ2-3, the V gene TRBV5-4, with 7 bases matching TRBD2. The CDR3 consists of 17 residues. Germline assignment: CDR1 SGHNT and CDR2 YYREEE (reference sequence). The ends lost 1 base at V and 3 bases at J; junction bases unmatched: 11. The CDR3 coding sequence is TGTGCCAGCAGCTTGACCGGTCGGGGCGGGAGAACAGATACGCAGTATTTT. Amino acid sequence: CASSLTGRGGRTDTQYF.

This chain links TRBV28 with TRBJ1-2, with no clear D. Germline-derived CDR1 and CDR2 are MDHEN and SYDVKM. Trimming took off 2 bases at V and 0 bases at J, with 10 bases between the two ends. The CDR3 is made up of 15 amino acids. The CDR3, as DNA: TGTGCCAGCAGTTTAATCCGGGGTACTAACTATGGCTACACCTTC. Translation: CASSLIRGTNYGYTF.

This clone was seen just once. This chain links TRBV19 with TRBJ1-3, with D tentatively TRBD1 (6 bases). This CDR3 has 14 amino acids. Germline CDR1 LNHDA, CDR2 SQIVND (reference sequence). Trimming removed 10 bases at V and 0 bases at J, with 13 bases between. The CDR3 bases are TGTGCCACCGGACAGCCGAGCTCTGGAAACACCATATATTTT. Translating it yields CATGQPSSGNTIYF.

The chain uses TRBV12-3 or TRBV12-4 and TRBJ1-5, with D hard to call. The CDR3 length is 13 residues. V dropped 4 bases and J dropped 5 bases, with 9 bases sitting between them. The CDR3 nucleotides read TGTGCCAGCAGTTCGACTGCGGATCAGCCCCAGCATTTT. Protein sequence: CASSSTADQPQHF.

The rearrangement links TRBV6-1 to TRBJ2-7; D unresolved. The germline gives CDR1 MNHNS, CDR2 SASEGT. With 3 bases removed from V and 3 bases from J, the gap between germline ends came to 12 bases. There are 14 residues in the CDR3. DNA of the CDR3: TGTGCCAGCAGTGATAGAGCCCTAGACTACGAGCAGTACTTC. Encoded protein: CASSDRALDYEQYF.

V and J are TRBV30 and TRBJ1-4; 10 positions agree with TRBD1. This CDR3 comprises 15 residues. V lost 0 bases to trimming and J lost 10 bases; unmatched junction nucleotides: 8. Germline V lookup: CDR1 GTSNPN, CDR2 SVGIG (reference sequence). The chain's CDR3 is CAWSVRTGGFGKLFF. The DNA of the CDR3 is TGTGCCTGGAGTGTCAGGACAGGGGGGTTTGGAAAACTGTTTTTT.

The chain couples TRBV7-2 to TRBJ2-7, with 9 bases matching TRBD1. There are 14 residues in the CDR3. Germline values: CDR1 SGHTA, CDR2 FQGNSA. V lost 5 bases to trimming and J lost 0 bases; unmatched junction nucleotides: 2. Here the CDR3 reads CASSTGQGSYEQYF. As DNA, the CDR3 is TGTGCCAGCAGCACGGGACAGGGCTCCTACGAGCAGTACTTC. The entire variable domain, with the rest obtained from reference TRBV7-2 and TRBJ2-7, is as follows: GAGVSQSPSNKVTEKGKDVELRCDPISGHTALYWYRQSLGQGLEFLIYFQGNSAPDKSGLPSDRFSAERTGGSVSTLTIQRTQQEDSAVYLCASSTGQGSYEQYFGPGTRLTVT.

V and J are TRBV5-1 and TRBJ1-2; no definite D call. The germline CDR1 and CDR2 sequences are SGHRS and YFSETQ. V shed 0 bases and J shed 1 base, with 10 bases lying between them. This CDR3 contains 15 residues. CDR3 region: CASSLDPNSNYGYTF. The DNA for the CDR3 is TGCGCCAGCAGCTTGGATCCGAACAGTAACTATGGCTACACCTTC.

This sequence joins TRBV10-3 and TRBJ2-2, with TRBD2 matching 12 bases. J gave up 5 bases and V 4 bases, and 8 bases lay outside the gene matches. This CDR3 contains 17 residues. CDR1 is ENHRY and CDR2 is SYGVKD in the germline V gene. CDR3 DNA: TGTGCCATCAGTGGGGGATCTAGCGGGAGGGCTACCGGGGAGCTGTTTTTT. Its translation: CAISGGSSGRATGELFF.

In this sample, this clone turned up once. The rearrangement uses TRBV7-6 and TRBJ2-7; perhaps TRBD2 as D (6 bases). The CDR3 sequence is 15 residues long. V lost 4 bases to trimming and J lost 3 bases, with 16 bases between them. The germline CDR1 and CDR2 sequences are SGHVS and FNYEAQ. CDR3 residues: CASSWTSGSVYEQYF. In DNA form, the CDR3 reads TGTGCCAGCAGCTGGACGAGCGGGTCGGTCTACGAGCAGTACTTC.

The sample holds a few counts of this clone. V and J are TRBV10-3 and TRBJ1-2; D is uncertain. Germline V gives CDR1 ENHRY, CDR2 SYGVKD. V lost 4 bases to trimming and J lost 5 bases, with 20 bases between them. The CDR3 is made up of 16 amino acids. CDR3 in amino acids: CAISGPSEGLYYGYTF. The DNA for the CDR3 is TGTGCCATCAGTGGGCCATCGGAGGGTTTGTATTATGGCTACACCTTC.

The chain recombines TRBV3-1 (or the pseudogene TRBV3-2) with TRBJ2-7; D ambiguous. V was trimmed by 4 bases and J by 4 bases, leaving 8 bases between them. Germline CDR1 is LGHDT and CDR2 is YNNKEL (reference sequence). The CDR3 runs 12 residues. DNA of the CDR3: TGTGCCAGCAGCCGCTACCCTTACGAGCAGTACTTC. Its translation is CASSRYPYEQYF.

CDR3 loop: CASSSHTGGTNTEAFF. The CDR3 nucleotides read TGTGCCAGTAGTTCCCATACCGGGGGAACGAACACTGAAGCTTTCTTT. The V and J genes are TRBV19 and TRBJ1-1, with TRBD1 as a possible D gene (5 bases). Germline loops: CDR1 LNHDA, CDR2 SQIVND (reference sequence). CDR3 length: 16 residues. V shed 5 bases and J shed 1 base, with 17 bases lying between them.

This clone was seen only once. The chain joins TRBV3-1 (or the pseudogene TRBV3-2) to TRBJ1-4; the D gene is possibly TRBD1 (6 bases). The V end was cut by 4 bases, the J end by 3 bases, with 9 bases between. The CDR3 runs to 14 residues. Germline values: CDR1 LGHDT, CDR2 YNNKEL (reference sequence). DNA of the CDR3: TGTGCCAGCAGCCTCCGACAGGCTAATGAAAAACTGTTTTTT. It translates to CASSLRQANEKLFF.

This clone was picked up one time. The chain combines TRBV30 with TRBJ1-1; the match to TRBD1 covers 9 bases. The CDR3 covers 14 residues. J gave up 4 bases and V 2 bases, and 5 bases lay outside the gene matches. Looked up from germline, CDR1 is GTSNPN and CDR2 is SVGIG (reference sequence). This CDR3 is CAWSRQGVRTEAFF. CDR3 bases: TGTGCCTGGAGTCGACAGGGGGTCCGCACTGAAGCTTTCTTT.

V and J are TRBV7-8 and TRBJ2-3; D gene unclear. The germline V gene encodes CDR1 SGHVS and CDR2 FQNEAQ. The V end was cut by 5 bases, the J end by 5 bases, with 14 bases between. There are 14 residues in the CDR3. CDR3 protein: CASSRTRVRDTQYF. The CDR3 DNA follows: TGTGCCAGCAGCCGGACCCGGGTCCGAGATACGCAGTATTTT. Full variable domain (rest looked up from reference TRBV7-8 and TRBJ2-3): GAGVSQSPRYKVAKRGQDVALRCDPISGHVSLFWYQQALGQGPEFLTYFQNEAQLDKSGLPSDRFFAERPEGSVSTLKIQRTQQEDSAVYLCASSRTRVRDTQYFGPGTRLTVL.

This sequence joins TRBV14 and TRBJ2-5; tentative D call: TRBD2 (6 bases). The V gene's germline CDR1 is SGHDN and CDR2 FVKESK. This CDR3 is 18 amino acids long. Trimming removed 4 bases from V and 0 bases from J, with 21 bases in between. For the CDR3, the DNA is TGTGCCAGCAGCCCCAGATATCGGGACTTCCGTTACCAAGAGACCCAGTACTTC. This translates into CASSPRYRDFRYQETQYF.

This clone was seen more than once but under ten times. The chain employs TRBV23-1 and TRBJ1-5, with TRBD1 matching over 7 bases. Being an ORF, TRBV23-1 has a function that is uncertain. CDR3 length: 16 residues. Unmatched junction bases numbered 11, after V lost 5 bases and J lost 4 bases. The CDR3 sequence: CASSGEVRGKNQPQHF. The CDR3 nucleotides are TGCGCCAGCAGTGGGGAGGTCAGGGGGAAGAATCAGCCCCAGCATTTT.

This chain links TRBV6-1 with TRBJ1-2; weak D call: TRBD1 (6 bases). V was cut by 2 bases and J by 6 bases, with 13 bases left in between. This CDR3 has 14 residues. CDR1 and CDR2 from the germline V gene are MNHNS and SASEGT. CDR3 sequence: CASSESRAGDGYTF. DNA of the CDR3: TGTGCCAGCAGTGAATCTAGGGCAGGGGATGGCTACACCTTC.

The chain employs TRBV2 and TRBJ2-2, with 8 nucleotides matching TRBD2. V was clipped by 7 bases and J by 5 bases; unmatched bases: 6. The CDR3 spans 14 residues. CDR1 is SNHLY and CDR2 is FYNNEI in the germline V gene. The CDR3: CASIQRERTGELFF. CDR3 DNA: TGTGCCAGCATCCAGCGGGAGAGGACCGGGGAGCTGTTTTTT.

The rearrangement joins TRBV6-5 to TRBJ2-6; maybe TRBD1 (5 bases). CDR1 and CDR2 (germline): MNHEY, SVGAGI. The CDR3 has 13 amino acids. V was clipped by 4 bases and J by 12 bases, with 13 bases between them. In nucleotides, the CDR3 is TGTGCCAGCAGTTTCTTGACAGCCGGCGTCCTGACTTTC. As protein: CASSFLTAGVLTF.

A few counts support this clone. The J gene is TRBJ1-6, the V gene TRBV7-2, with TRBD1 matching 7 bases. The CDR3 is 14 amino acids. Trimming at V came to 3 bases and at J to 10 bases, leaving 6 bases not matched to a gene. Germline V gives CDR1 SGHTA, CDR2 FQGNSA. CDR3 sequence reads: CASSFTGAGSPLHF. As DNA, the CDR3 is TGTGCCAGCAGCTTTACAGGGGCGGGCTCACCCCTCCACTTT. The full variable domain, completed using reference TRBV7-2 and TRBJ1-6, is GAGVSQSPSNKVTEKGKDVELRCDPISGHTALYWYRQSLGQGLEFLIYFQGNSAPDKSGLPSDRFSAERTGGSVSTLTIQRTQQEDSAVYLCASSFTGAGSPLHFGNGTRLTVT.

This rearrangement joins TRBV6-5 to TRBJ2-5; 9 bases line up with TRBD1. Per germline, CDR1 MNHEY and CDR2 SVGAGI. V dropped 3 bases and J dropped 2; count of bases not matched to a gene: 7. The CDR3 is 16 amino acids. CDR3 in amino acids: CASSYGLTGGQETQYF. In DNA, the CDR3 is TGTGCCAGCAGTTATGGGCTGACAGGGGGGCAAGAGACCCAGTACTTC.

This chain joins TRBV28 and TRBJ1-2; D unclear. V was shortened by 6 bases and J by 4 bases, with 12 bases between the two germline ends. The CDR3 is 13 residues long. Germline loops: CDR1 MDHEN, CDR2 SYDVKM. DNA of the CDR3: TGTGCCAGCAGAACCGGGAACGCCTATGGCTACACCTTC. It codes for CASRTGNAYGYTF.